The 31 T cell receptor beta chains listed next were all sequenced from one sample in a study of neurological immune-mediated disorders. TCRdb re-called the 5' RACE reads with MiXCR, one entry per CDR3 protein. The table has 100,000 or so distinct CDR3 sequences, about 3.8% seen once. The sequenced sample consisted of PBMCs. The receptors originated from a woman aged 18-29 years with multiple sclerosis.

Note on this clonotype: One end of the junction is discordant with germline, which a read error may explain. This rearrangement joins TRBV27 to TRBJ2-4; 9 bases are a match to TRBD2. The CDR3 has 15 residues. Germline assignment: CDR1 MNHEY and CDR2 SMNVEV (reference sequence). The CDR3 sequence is CTSSLSSGEEKIQYF. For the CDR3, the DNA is TGCACCAGCAGTTTATCTAGCGGGGAGGAAAAAATTCAGTACTTC.

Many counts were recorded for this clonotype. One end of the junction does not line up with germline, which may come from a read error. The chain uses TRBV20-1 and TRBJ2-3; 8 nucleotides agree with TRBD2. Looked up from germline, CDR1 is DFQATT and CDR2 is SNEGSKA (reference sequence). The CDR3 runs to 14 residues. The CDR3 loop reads CSARRPGTRDHLNF. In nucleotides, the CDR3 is TGCAGTGCTAGAAGGCCCGGGACTAGGGACCACTTGAATTTT.

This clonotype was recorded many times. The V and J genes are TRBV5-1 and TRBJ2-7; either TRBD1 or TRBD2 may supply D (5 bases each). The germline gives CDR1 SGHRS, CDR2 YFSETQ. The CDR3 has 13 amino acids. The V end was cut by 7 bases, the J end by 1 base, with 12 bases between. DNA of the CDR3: TGCGCCAGCTGCATCTGGGGGTCCTACGAGCAGTACTTC. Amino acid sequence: CASCIWGSYEQYF. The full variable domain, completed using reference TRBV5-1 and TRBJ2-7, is KAGVTQTPRYLIKTRGQQVTLSCSPISGHRSVSWYQQTPGQGLQFLFEYFSETQRNKGNFPGRFSGRQFSNSRSEMNVSTLELGDSALYLCASCIWGSYEQYFGPGTRLTVT.

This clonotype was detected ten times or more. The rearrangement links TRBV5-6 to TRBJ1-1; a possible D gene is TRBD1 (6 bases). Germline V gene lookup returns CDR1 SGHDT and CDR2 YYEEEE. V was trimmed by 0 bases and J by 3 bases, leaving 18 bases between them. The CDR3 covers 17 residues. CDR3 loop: CASSLEFVRQGYTEAFF. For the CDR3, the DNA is TGTGCCAGCAGCTTGGAATTTGTTCGGCAGGGGTACACTGAAGCTTTCTTT.

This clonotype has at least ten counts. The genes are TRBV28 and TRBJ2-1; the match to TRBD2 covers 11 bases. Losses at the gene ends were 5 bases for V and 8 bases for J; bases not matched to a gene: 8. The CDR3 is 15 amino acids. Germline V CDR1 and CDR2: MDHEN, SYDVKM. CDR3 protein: CASSQLAGEADEQFF. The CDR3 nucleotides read TGTGCCAGCAGTCAACTAGCGGGAGAGGCGGATGAGCAGTTCTTC.

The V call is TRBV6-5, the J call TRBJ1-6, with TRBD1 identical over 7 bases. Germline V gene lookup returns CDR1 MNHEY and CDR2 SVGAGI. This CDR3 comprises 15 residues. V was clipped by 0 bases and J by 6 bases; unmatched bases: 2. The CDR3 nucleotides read TGTGCCAGCAGTTACTCAGGGGGCGGTAATTCACCCCTCCACTTT. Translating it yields CASSYSGGGNSPLHF.

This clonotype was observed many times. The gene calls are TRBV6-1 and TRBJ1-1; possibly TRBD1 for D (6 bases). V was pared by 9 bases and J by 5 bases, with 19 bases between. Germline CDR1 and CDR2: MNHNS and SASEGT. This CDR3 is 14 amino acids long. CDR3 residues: CASTTGTPRTEAFF. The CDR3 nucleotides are TGTGCCAGTACCACCGGGACACCAAGGACTGAAGCTTTCTTT.

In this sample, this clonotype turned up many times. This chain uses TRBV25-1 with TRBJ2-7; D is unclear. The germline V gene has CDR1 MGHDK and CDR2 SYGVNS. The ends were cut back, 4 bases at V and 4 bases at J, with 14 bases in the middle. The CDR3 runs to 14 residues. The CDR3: CASSVNVLGYEQYF. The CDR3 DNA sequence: TGTGCCAGCAGTGTCAACGTTCTCGGGTACGAGCAGTACTTC.

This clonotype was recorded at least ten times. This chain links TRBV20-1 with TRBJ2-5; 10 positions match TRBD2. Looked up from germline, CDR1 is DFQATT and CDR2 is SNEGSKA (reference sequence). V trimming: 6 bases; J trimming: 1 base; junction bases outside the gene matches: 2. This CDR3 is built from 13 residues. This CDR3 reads CSARTSGQETQYF. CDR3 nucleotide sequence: TGCAGTGCCCGGACTAGCGGCCAAGAGACCCAGTACTTC.

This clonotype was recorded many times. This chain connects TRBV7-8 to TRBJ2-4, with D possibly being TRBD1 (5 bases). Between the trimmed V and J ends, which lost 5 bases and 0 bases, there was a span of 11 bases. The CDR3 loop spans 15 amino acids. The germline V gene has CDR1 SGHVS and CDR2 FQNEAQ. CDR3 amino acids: CASSPRVLAKNIQYF. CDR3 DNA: TGTGCCAGCAGCCCCAGGGTGTTAGCCAAAAACATTCAGTACTTC.

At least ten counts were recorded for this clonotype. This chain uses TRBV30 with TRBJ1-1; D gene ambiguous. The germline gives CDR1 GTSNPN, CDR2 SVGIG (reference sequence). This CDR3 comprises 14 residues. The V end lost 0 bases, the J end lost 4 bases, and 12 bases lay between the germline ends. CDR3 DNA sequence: TGTGCCTGGAGTGTAACCGGTGTGGCCACTGAAGCTTTCTTT. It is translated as CAWSVTGVATEAFF.

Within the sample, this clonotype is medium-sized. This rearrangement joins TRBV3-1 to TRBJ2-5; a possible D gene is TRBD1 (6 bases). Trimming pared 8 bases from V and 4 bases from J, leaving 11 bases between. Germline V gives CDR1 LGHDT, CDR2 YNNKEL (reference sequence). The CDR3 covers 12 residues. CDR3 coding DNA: TGTGCCAGCCGGGACAATCGAGAGACCCAGTACTTC. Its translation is CASRDNRETQYF.

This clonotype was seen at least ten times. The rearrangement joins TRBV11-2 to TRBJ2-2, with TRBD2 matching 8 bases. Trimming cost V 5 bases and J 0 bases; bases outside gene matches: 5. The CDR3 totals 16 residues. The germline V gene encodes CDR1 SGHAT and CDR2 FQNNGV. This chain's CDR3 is CASSRIAGTNTGELFF. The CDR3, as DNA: TGTGCCAGCAGCCGAATAGCGGGAACGAACACCGGGGAGCTGTTTTTT.

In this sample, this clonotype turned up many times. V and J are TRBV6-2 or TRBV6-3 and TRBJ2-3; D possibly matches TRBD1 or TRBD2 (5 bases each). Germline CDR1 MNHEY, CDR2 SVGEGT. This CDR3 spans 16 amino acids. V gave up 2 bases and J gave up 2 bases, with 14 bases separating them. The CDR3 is CASSYPPGRDTDTQYF. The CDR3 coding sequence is TGTGCCAGCAGTTACCCTCCGGGACGGGACACAGATACGCAGTATTTT.

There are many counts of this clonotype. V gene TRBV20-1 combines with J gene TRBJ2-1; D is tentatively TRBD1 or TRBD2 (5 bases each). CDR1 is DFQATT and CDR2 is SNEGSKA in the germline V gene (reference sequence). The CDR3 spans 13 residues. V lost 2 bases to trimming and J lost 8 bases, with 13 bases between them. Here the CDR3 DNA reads TGCAGTGCTAGAAGGGACCGAAGGGATGAGCAGTTCTTC. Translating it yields CSARRDRRDEQFF.

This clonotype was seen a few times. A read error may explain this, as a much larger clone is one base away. CDR3 sequence (DNA): TGCAGCGTTGAGGGAAAGGGGGACACTGAAGCTTTCTTT. Protein product: CSVEGKGDTEAFF. V and J are TRBV29-1 and TRBJ1-1; tentatively, D is TRBD1 (6 bases). The CDR3 is 13 amino acids. V lost 3 bases and J 3 bases, leaving 11 bases between the germline ends. Germline values: CDR1 SQVTM, CDR2 ANQGSEA.

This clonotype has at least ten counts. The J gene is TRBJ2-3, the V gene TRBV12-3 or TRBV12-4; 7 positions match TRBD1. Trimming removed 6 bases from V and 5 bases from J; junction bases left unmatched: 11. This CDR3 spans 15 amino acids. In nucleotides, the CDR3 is TGTGCCAGCAGCCCCCTAGGGGGCGCGGGAGATACGCAGTATTTT. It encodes CASSPLGGAGDTQYF.

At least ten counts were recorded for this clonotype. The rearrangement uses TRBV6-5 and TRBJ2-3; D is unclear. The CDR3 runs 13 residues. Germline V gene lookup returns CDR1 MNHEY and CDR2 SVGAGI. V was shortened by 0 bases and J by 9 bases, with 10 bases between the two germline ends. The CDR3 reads CASSYSTIGTQYF. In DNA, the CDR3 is TGTGCCAGCAGTTACTCGACGATCGGGACGCAGTATTTT.

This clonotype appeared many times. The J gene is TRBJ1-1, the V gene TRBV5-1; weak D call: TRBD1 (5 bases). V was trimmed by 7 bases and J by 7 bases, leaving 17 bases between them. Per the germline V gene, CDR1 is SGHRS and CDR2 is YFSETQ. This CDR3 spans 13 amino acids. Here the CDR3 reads CASSGRGLDEAFF. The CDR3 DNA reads TGCGCCAGCTCGGGACGGGGCTTGGATGAAGCTTTCTTT.

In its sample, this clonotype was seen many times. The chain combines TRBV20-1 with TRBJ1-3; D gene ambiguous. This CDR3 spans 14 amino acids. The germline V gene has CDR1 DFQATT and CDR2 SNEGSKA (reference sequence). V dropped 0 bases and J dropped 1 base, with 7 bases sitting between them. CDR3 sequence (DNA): TGCAGTGCTAGAGATTCGGGATCTGGAAACACCATATATTTT. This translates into CSARDSGSGNTIYF.

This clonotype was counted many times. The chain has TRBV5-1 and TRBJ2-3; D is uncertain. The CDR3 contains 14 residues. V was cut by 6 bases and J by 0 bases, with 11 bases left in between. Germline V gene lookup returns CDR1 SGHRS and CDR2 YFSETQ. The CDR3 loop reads CASTARASTDTQYF. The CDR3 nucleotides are TGCGCCAGCACAGCGAGAGCTAGCACAGATACGCAGTATTTT.

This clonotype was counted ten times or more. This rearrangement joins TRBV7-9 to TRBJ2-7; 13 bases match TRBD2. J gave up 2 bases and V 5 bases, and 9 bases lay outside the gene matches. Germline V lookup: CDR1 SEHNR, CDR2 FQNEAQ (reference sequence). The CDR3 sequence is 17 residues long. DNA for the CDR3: TGTGCCAGCAGCGACTCCGAGGGACTAGCGGGGACCTACGAGCAGTACTTC. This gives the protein CASSDSEGLAGTYEQYF.

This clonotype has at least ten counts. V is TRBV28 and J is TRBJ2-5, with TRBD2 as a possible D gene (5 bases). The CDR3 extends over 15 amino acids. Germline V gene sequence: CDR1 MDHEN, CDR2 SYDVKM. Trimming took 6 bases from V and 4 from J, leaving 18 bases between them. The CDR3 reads CASSPVRELGETQYF. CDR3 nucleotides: TGTGCCAGCAGCCCGGTGAGGGAGTTGGGAGAGACCCAGTACTTC.

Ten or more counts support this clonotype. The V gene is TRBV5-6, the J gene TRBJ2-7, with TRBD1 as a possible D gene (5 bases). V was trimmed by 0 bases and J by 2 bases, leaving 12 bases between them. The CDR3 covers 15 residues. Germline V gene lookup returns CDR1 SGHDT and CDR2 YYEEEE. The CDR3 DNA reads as TGTGCCAGCAGCTTGGAAACAGGTATCGCCTACGAGCAGTACTTC. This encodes CASSLETGIAYEQYF.

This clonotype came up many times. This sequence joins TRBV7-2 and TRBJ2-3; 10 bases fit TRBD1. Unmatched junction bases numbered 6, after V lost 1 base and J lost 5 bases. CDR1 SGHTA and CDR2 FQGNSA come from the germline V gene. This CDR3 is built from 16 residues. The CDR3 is CASSLDRQGAGDTQYF. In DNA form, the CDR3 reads TGTGCCAGCAGCTTAGATAGACAGGGGGCAGGAGATACGCAGTATTTT.

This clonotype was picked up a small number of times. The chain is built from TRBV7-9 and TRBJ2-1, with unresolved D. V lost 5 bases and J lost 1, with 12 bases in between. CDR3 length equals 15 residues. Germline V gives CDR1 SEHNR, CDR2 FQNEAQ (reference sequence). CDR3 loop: CASSVTQISYNEQFF. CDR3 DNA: TGTGCCAGCAGCGTTACACAGATTTCCTACAATGAGCAGTTCTTC.

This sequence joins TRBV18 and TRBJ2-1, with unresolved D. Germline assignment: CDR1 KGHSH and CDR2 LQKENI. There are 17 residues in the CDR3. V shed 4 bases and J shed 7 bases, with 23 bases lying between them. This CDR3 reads CASSLTSPVARPNEQFF. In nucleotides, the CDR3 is TGTGCCAGCTCACTAACCTCGCCGGTAGCCAGACCAAATGAGCAGTTCTTC.

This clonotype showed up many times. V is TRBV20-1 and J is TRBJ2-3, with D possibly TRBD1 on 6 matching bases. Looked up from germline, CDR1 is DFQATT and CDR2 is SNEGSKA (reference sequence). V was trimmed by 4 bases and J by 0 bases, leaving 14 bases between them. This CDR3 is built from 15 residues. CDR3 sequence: CSANTGLGSTDTQYF. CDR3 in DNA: TGCAGTGCTAACACAGGGTTGGGAAGCACAGATACGCAGTATTTT.

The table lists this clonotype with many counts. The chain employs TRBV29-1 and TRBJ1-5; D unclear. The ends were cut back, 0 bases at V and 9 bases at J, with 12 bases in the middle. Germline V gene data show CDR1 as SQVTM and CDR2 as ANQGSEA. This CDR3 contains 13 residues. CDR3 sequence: CSVEDTEGTPQHF. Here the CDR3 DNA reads TGCAGCGTTGAAGACACCGAAGGTACGCCCCAGCATTTT. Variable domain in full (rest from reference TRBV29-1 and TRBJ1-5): SAVISQKPSRDICQRGTSLTIQCQVDSQVTMMFWYRQQPGQSLTLIATANQGSEATYESGFVIDKFPISRPNLTFSTLTVSNMSPEDSSIYLCSVEDTEGTPQHFGDGTRLSIL.

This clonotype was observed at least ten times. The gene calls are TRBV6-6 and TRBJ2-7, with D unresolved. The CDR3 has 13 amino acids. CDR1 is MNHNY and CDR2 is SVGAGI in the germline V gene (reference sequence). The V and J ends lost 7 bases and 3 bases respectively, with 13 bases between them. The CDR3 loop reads CASMSTALYEQYF. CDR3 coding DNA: TGTGCCAGCATGAGTACAGCGCTCTACGAGCAGTACTTC.

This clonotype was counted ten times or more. CDR3 nucleotides: TGTGCCAGCAGTTTAACCGCGAACACTGAAGCTTTCTTT. Protein sequence: CASSLTANTEAFF. The rearrangement links TRBV12-3 or TRBV12-4 to TRBJ1-1; D not resolved. V was cut by 2 bases and J by 1 base, with 5 bases left in between. The CDR3 contains 13 residues.